Listed here is a single TCR beta chain. Its antigen is not identified. The sample belongs to a study of T cell responses to AZD1222 COVID-19 vaccine. Overall study findings and caveats: There were mostly white British donors and more females than males, and clonal diversity was possibly underestimated. Dominant at 160-218 and 743-854, vaccine-associated CD4 TCRs also spanned spike. Nearly half of spike-specific TCRs reportedly target unmutated variant regions.

Germline V CDR1 and CDR2: SGHVS, FNYEAQ. V dropped 2 bases and J dropped 1; count of bases not matched to a gene: 7. The CDR3 is made up of 17 amino acids. Assay: immunoSEQ multiplex PCR; the TCRdb copy retains only in-frame clones and omits some. The sample contains 170,000 or so clones, approximately 90% of which appear only once. The material was peripheral blood, obtained on day 0 of AZD1222 vaccination. The V and J genes are TRBV7-6 and TRBJ2-5, with 10 bases matching TRBD2. This receptor was taken from an adult in good health. The CDR3 here is CASSLFSLAGLQETQYF. The CDR3 DNA reads TGTGCCAGCAGCTTATTCTCACTAGCGGGGCTCCAAGAGACCCAGTACTTC.